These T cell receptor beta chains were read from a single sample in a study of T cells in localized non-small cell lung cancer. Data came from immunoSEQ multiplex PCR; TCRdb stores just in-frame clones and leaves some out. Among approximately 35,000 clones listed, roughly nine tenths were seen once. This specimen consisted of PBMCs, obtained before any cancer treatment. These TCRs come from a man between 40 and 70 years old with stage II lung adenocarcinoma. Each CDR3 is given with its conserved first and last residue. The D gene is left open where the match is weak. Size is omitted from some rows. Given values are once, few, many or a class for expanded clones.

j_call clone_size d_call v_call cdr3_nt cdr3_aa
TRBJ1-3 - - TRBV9 TGTGCCAGCAGCCCAGGGGATACCCCTGGAAACACCATATATTTT CASSPGDTPGNTIYF
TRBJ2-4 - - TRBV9 TGTGCCAGCAGCGTGGGGGGTGGAACCATTCAGTACTTC CASSVGGGTIQYF
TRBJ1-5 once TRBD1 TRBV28 TGTGCCAGCAGCCCCCAGGGGGAAGGGGATAATCAGCCCCAGCATTTT CASSPQGEGDNQPQHF
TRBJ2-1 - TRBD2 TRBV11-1 TGTGCCAGCGCCTCGTCACTAGCGGACAATGAGCAGTTCTTC CASASSLADNEQFF
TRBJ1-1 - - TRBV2 TGTGCCAGCAGTGAAGCGCTAAGGCTCACTGAAGCTTTCTTT CASSEALRLTEAFF
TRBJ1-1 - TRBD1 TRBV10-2 TGCGCCAGCAGTGAGTCGGTACAGGGGGGTTCTAACACTGAAGCTTTCTTT CASSESVQGGSNTEAFF
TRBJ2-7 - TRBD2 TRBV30 TGTGCCTACGGACTAGCGGACTACGAGCAGTACTTC CAYGLADYEQYF
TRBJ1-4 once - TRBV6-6 TGTGCCAGCAGTTACTCGACTCGGCCTTTTTATGAAAAACTGTTTTTT CASSYSTRPFYEKLFF
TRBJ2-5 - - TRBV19 TGTGCCAGTAGTATAGATCTGCCCCCCGCGGCAGGGCTGGAGACCCAGTACTTC CASSIDLPPAAGLETQYF
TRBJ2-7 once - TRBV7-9 TGTGCCAGCAGCTTAGATGAAGGGAGCTACGAGCAGTACTTC CASSLDEGSYEQYF
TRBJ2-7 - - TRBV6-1 TGTGCCAGCAGTTCCCTGACAGACGAGCAGTACTTC CASSSLTDEQYF
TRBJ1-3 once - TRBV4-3 TGCGCCAGCAGCCGCACCTCTGGAAACACCATATATTTT CASSRTSGNTIYF
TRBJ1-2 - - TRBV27 TGTGCCAGCAGTTTAATGGTCGGCTATGGCTACACCTTC CASSLMVGYGYTF
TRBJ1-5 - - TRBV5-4 TGTGCCAGCAGCTTGGACAATCAGCCCCAGCATTTT CASSLDNQPQHF
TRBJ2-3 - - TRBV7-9 TGTGCCAGCAGCCCCAAAGGCCCAGATACGCAGTATTTT CASSPKGPDTQYF
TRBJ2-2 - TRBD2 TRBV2 TGTGCCACCTCCAAAGGGCTAGCGGGAGGACCCGCGAACACCGGGGAGCTGTTTTTT CATSKGLAGGPANTGELFF
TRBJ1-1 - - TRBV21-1 TGTGCCAGCAGCATGAACGGGAGAAGAACTGAAGCTTTCTTT CASSMNGRRTEAFF
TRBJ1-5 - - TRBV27 TGTGCCAGCAGTCCGGGGGTTTATCAGCCCCAGCATTTT CASSPGVYQPQHF
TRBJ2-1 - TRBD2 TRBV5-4 TGTGCCAGCAGGACAAACGGGAGGGCCGATGAGCAGTTCTTC CASRTNGRADEQFF
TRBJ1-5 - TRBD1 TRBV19 TGTGCCAGTAGCTTAGTGACAGGGAGGGATCAGCCCCAGCATTTT CASSLVTGRDQPQHF
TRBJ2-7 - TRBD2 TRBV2 TGTGCCAGCAGTGAACCAGCCAGCCTATTTGGACTAGCGGGAGGGAGGAGCTCCTACGAGCAGTACTTC CASSEPASLFGLAGGRSSYEQYF
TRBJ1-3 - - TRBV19 TGTGCCAGTAGAACCCAGGGACGGGGAGGAAACACCATATATTTT CASRTQGRGGNTIYF
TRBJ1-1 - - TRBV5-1 TGCGCCAGCAGCTTTCGACAGGTCGAAAACACTGAAGCTTTCTTT CASSFRQVENTEAFF
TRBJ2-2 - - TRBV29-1 TGCAGCGTTGTTGAAAGGTCAGGGGAGGGTACCGGGGAGCTGTTTTTT CSVVERSGEGTGELFF
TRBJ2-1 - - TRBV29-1 TGCAGCGTCGGCTCCTACAATGAGCAGTTCTTC CSVGSYNEQFF
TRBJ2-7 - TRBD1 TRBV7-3 TGTGCCAGCAGCCGCACCGGGACAGGGAATGAGCAGTACTTC CASSRTGTGNEQYF
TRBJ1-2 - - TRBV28 TGTGCCAGCAGGTCGGGCGGTAACTATGGCTACACCTTC CASRSGGNYGYTF
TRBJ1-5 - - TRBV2 TGTGCCAGCAGTGAAGCGCCCAGAAATAATCAGCCCCAGCATTTT CASSEAPRNNQPQHF
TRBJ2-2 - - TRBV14 TGTGCCAGCAGCCAACTCCCTAACACCGGGGAGCTGTTTTTT CASSQLPNTGELFF
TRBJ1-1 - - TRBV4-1 TGCGCCAGCAGAGGATGGGGGAACACTGAAGCTTTCTTT CASRGWGNTEAFF
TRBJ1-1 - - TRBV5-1 TGCGCCAGCAAACAGGTCAGTAGCACTGAAGCTTTCTTT CASKQVSSTEAFF
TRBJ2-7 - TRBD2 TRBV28 TGTGCCAGCAGCCCTCCCGGGACTAGCGGAGGCGGGGCTGGGGAGCAGTACTTC CASSPPGTSGGGAGEQYF
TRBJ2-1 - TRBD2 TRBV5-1 TGCGCCAGCAGCCCGACTAGCGGCCCCCCCGTCGAGCAGTTCTTC CASSPTSGPPVEQFF
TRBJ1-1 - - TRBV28 TGTGCCAGCAACGCACCCCAGGGGCTCTCGAACACTGAAGCTTTCTTT CASNAPQGLSNTEAFF
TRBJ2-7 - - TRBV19 TGTGCCAGTAGTATCAGGGGAGGGGCGTCCTACGAGCAGTACTTC CASSIRGGASYEQYF
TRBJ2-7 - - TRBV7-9 TGTGCCAGCAGCTTCTGGGCCAGCTCCTACGAGCAGTACTTC CASSFWASSYEQYF
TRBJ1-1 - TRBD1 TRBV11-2 TGTGCCAGCACCCCGGACAGGGGGCTAGGTGAAGCTTTCTTT CASTPDRGLGEAFF
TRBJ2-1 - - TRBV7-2 TGTGCCAGCAGCTTAGCTAGCGCGACATACAATGAGCAGTTCTTC CASSLASATYNEQFF
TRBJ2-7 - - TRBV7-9 TGTGCCAGCAGCACCCCCCGGGACAGCGGGTCCTACGAGCAGTACTTC CASSTPRDSGSYEQYF
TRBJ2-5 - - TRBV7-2 TGTGCCAGCAGCCGTCCGAGGGAGACCCAGTACTTC CASSRPRETQYF
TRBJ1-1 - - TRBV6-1 TGTGCCAGCAGTCTGGCAGAGAACACTGAAGCTTTCTTT CASSLAENTEAFF
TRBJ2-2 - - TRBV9 TGTGCCAGCAGCTCCCTTAGCGGGAACACCGGGGAGCTGTTTTTT CASSSLSGNTGELFF
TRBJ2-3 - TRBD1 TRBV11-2 TGTGCCAGCAGCAGAATGACAGGGGGTAGCACAGATACGCAGTATTTT CASSRMTGGSTDTQYF
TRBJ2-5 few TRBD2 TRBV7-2 TGTGCCAGCAGCTTAAGGGGGGGACTAGTCCCCGGGGAGACCCAGTACTTC CASSLRGGLVPGETQYF
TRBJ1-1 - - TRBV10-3 TGTGCCATCAGTGATCAGGAGATGAACACTGAAGCTTTCTTT CAISDQEMNTEAFF
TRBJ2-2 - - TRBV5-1 TGCGCCAGCAGAGTTGGGTACACCGGGGAGCTGTTTTTT CASRVGYTGELFF
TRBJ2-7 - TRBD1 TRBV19 TGTGCCAGTAGTCCGACAGGGGGCGGCGAGCAGTACTTC CASSPTGGGEQYF
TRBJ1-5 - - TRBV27 TGTGCCAGCAGTCCTCACAGGTATAGCAATCAGCCCCAGCATTTT CASSPHRYSNQPQHF
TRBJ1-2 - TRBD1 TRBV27 TGTGCCAGCAGTTCGTGGACAGGGGGTTCCATCCATGGCTACACCTTC CASSSWTGGSIHGYTF
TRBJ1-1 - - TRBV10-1 TGCGCCAGAGGGGCGAGGAAGGACACTGAAGCTTTCTTT CARGARKDTEAFF
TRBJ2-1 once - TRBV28 TGTGCCAGCACACCTTGGGGGAGCGGGCCCAATGAGCAGTTCTTC CASTPWGSGPNEQFF
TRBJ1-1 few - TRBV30 TGTGCCTGGGGCCCAGGGAACACTGAAGCTTTCTTT CAWGPGNTEAFF
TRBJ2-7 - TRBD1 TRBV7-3 TGTGCCAGCAGCTTATCCTCTGTCGGACAGGCTTCCTACGAGCAGTACTTC CASSLSSVGQASYEQYF
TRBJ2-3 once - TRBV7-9 TGTGCCAGCAGCTTGGAGAACCGGCAGTATTTT CASSLENRQYF